This T cell receptor beta chain was sequenced during a study of human T cells and chemical hapten exposure. The wider study: Small differences in pooled library volume mainly drove the variation in TCR yields per sample. Study outcomes and limitations: The study found expanded TCRs formed significantly more large CDR3 similarity clusters than controls.

As the library was built, unique molecular identifiers were attached to individual cDNA molecules. TCRdb processed the RACE reads anew with MiXCR; each CDR3 protein has one entry. The sample has 380,000 or so distinct CDR3 sequences, more than 4.5% seen once. This clonotype was observed many times. The antigen is undetermined. The time point here: patch test 1, 2 weeks after DPC sensitization. Treatment specified: therapeutic diphenylcyclopropenone sensitization with weekly scalp DPC. Patients had alopecia, were aged 18 to 70, and were not pregnant. Sequences were derived from whole blood, sampled in connection with sensitization to the hapten diphenylcyclopropenone (DPC). This TCR came from a woman aged 50 to 60 with alopecia areata. Some clones in this sample may be carry-over from other donors' samples.

In nucleotides, the CDR3 is TGTGCCAGCAGCCGTACAGGGCCCTCCAGCCAGCCCCAGCATTTT. Protein product: CASSRTGPSSQPQHF. The chain is built from TRBV28 and TRBJ1-5, with a weak D call TRBD1 (6 bases). Germline CDR1 is MDHEN and CDR2 is SYDVKM. V was trimmed by 6 bases and J by 7 bases, leaving 19 bases between them. The length of the CDR3 is 15 residues.